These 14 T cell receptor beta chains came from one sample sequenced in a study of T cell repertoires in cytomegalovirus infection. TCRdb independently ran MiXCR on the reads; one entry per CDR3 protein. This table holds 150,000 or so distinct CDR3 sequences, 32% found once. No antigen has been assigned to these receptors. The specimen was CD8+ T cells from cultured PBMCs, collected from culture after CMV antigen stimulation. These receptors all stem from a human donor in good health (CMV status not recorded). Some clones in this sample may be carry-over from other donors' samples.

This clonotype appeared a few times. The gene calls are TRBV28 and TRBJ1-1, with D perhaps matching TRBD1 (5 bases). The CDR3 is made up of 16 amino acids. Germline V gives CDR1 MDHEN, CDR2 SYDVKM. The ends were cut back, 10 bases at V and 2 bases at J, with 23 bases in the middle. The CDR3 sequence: CATIAIPGQLNTEAFF. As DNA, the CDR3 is TGTGCCACGATCGCCATACCGGGGCAGCTAAACACTGAAGCTTTCTTT.

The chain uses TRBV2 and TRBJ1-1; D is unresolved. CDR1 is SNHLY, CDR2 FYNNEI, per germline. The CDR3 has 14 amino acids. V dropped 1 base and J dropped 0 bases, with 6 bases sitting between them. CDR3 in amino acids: CASSEVTVNTEAFF. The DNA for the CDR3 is TGTGCCAGCAGTGAAGTCACAGTGAACACTGAAGCTTTCTTT.

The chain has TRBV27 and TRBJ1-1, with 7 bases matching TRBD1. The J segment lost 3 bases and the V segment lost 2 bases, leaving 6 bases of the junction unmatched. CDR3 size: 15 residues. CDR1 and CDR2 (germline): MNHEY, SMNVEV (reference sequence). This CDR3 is CASSLIDRADTEAFF. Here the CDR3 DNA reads TGTGCCAGCAGTTTAATCGACAGGGCCGACACTGAAGCTTTCTTT.

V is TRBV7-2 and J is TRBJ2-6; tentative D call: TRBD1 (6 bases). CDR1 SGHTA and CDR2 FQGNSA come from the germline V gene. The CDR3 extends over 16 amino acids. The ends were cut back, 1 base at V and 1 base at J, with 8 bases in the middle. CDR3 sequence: CASSLVGASGANVLTF. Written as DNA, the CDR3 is TGTGCCAGCAGCTTAGTGGGGGCGTCTGGGGCCAACGTCCTGACTTTC.

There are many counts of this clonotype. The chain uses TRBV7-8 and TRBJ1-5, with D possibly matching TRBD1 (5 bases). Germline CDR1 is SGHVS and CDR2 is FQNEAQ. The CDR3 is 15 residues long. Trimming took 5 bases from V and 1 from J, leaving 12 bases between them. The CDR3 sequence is CASSPAGGSNQPQHF. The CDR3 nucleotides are TGTGCCAGCAGCCCCGCCGGGGGAAGCAATCAGCCCCAGCATTTT.

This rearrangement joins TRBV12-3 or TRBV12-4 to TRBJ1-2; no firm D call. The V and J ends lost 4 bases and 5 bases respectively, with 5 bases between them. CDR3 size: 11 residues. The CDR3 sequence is CASSSEYGYTF. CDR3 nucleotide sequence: TGTGCCAGCAGTTCGGAGTATGGCTACACCTTC.

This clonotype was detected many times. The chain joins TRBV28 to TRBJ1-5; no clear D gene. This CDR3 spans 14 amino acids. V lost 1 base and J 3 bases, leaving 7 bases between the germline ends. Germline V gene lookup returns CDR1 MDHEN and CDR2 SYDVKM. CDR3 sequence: CASSLSDYNQPQHF. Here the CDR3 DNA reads TGTGCCAGCAGTTTATCAGATTACAATCAGCCCCAGCATTTT.

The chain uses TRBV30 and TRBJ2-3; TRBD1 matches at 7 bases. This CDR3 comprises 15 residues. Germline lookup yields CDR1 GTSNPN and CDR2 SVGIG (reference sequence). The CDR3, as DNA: TGTACATATACGGGGACAGCAATTAGCACAGATACGCAGTATTTT. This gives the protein CTYTGTAISTDTQYF.

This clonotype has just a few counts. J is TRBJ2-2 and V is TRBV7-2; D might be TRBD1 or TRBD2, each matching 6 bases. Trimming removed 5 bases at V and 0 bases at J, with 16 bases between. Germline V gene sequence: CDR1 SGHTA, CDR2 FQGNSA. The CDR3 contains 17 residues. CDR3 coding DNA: TGTGCCAGCAGCCAAGGGGGGACGGCCACGAACACCGGGGAGCTGTTTTTT. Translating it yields CASSQGGTATNTGELFF.

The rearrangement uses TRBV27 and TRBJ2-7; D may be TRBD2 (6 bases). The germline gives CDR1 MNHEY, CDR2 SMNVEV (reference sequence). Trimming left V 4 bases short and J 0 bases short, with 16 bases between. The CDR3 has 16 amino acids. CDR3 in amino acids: CASSSIGGQSSYEQYF. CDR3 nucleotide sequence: TGTGCCAGCAGTTCCATCGGAGGGCAGAGCTCCTACGAGCAGTACTTC.

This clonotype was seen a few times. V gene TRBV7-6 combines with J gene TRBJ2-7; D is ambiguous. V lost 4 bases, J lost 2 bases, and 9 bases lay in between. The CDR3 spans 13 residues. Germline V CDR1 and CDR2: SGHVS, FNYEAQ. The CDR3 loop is CASSSVGTYEQYF. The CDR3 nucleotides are TGTGCCAGCAGCTCGGTTGGGACCTACGAGCAGTACTTC.

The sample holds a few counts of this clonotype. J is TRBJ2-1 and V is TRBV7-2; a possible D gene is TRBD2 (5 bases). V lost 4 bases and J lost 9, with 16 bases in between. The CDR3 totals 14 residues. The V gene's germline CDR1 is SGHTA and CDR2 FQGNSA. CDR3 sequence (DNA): TGTGCCAGCAGCTATGGGTGGGGAGAAAGTGAGCAGTTCTTC. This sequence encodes CASSYGWGESEQFF.

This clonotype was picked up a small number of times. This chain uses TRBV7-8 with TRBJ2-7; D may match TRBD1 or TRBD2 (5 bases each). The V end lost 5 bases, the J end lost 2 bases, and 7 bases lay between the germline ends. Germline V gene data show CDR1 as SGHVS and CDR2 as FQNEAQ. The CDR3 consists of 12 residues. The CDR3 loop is CASSRGPYEQYF. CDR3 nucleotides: TGTGCCAGCAGCCGGGGACCCTACGAGCAGTACTTC. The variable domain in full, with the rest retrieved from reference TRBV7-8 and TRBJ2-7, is GAGVSQSPRYKVAKRGQDVALRCDPISGHVSLFWYQQALGQGPEFLTYFQNEAQLDKSGLPSDRFFAERPEGSVSTLKIQRTQQEDSAVYLCASSRGPYEQYFGPGTRLTVT.

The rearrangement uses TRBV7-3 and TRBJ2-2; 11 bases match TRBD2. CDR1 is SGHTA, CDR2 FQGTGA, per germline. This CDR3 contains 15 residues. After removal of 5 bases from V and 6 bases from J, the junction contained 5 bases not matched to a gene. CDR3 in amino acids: CASSLLAGDSGELFF. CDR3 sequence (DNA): TGTGCCAGCAGCCTACTAGCGGGGGACTCCGGGGAGCTGTTTTTT.